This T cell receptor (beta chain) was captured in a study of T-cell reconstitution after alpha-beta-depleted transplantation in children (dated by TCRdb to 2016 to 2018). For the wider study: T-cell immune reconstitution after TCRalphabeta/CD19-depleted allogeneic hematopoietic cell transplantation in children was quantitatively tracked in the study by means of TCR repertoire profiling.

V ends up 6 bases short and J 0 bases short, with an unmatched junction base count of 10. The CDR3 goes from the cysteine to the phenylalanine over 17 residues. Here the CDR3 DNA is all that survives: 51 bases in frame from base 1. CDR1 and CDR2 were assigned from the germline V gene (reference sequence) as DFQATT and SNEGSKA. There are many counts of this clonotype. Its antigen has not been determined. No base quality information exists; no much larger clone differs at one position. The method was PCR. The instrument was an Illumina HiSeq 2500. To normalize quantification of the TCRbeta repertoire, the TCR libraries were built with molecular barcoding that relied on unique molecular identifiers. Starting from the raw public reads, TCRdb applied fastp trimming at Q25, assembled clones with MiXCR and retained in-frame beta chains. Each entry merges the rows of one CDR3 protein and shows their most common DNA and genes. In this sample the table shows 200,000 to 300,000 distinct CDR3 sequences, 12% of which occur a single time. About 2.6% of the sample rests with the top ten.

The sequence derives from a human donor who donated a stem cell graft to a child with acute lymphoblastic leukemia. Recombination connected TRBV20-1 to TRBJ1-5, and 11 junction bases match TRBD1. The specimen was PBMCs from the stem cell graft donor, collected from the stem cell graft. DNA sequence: TGCAGTGCGAGCGGACAGGGGGCCAGGTATAGCAATCAGCCCCAGCATTTT. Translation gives CSASGQGARYSNQPQHF.